This TCR beta chain is drawn from a study of T cells in Graves' hyperthyroidism and ophthalmopathy (dated by TCRdb to the late 2010s). Describing the broader study: Peripheral blood was collected at initial diagnosis, before any treatment. To identify distinguishing TCR V-J signatures, a discovery cohort of 90 to 100 patients was used, comprising some 45 with Graves' ophthalmopathy and 55 to 65 with stable Graves' hyperthyroidism. Whether ophthalmopathy could be predicted prospectively was tested in an independent validation cohort made up of roughly 19 hyperthyroidism patients plus 17 patients who later progressed to ophthalmopathy. The study also compared thyroid tissue and blood T-cell repertoires from five or six Graves' hyperthyroidism patients. The paper describes TCR Vbeta CDR3 sequencing of 135 peripheral blood samples, made up of some 42 ophthalmopathy patients, 70 to 75 hyperthyroidism patients and 17 progressor patients. Once sampling was done, hyperthyroidism patients were given methimazole at a starting dose of 30 mg daily, whereas ophthalmopathy patients were given high-dose intravenous methylprednisolone. The 85 to 100 discovery patients were randomly split 7:3 into training and test sets. Results and caveats for the whole study, not just this receptor: In validation, the model predicted progression to ophthalmopathy with around 71% sensitivity and about 72% specificity, a median of about 6.7 months before onset. Sample size was not statistically predetermined, and blinding of investigators to group allocation was not performed. In cross-validation, a model built on a 13 V-J signature told ophthalmopathy apart from stable hyperthyroidism with less than 90% sensitivity and approximately 81% specificity, and in testing the same model reached 80%/75%. Most expanded thyroid clonotypes (frequency above 0.001) were also detected in blood, suggesting blood repertoires may reflect thyroid immune responses.

V is cut back by 1 base and J by 8 bases, with 10 bases in the junction unmatched. Based on the germline V gene, the CDR1 and CDR2 sequences are SGHAT and FQNNGV. The CDR3 goes from the cysteine to the phenylalanine over 16 residues. The entry retains the CDR3 DNA only, 48 bases that are in frame from base 1. This clonotype was counted many times. Which antigen it targets is not known. No qualities accompany the bases; no much larger clone lies one base away. Ophthalmopathy patients had moderately to severely active disease, Clinical Activity Score of at least 3, NOSPECS grade of at least 4, and duration under 3 months. The study excluded patients with uncontrolled infections, other autoimmune diseases, pregnancy or lactation. Clinical symptoms, serum thyroxine and TRAb, thyroid ultrasound, and orbital computed tomography formed the basis for the diagnoses. PBMCs were separated from roughly 9.6 ml of fresh peripheral blood using Ficoll-Paque density gradient centrifugation. Total RNA was extracted using Trizol reagent, and RNA quality was assessed on an Agilent 2100 Bioanalyzer.

TCR beta CDR3 regions were amplified from RNA transcripts. For the first round of RT-PCR on the TCR CDR3, the HTBI primer set was used together with the Qiagen OneStep RT-PCR kit. Libraries were constructed in a second round of multiplex PCR, after which size selection and purification were carried out. Paired-end sequencing of the libraries was performed with 100 bp reads on an Illumina HiSeq2000. The original pipeline was this. SOAPnuke was used to process the raw data, removing reads that contained adapters or uncalled bases, had a mean Phred below 15, or lacked an exact match to the constant primer or identifier. High-quality paired reads were merged with COPE v1.2.5, and unique nucleotide sequences were defined as clonotypes. Clonotypes were aligned to IMGT TRBV, TRBD and TRBJ reference segments using MiTCR v1.1. The analysis was restricted to V-J combinations with a frequency above 0.0001, which together covered 98% to 99.2% of the repertoires. The TCS score was defined as the ratio of F50 (clonal expansion) to E x V (chaos), calculated using BLOSUM62-based TCRdist between CDR3 peptides within each V-J. Welch's t-statistics and random forest reduced some 510 V-J features to some 14, which were used in a naive Bayes classifier (R e1071). The public reads were quality trimmed at Q25 with fastp and then assembled into clones with MiXCR by TCRdb, keeping productive beta chains. Entries are consolidated by CDR3 protein sequence, retaining the most common genes and DNA. For this entry, the V and J calls and clone size follow TCRdb and not the study's own pipeline. Here the sample has about 400,000 distinct CDR3 sequences; roughly 14% occur a single time. The ten top clones hold around 14% of the sample.

This chain is built from TRBV11-2 and TRBJ1-2, with TRBD1 identical over 10 junction bases. The source of this sequence is a man aged 18 to 30 with Graves' ophthalmopathy. Sequencing was performed on blood. This receptor carries the CDR3 CASSLALGQGPIGYTF. Here is the DNA: TGTGCCAGCAGCTTAGCGTTGGGACAGGGGCCTATCGGCTACACCTTC.